This TCR beta chain was documented in a study of T cell responses to AZD1222 COVID-19 vaccine. The assay was immunoSEQ multiplex PCR, and TCRdb's table has in-frame clones only and misses some. The profile shows 140,000 to 150,000 clones, about nine tenths of them singletons. Of note for this clone: The antigen is undetermined.

Regarding the study as a whole: As reported, nearly half of all spike-specific TCRs target variant regions that are unmutated. The study sampled repertoires only after the peak T cell response. Baseline antibody screening turned up just a handful of seropositive AZD1222 recipients.

The clonotype comes from an adult in good health. Here the sequenced sample was peripheral blood, taken on day 0 of MenACWY control vaccination.

CDR3 bases: TGTGCCAGTAGCCCTAAGCGGAGCTCCTACGAGCAGTACTTC. It is translated as CASSPKRSSYEQYF. The chain combines TRBV19 with TRBJ2-7, with D maybe TRBD2 (5 bases). CDR3 length: 14 residues. In germline, CDR1 is LNHDA, CDR2 SQIVND (reference sequence). Deletions cut 6 bases from V and 0 bases from J, with 12 bases between.